What follows describes a single TCR beta chain. Its antigen is not identified. Only in-frame clones appear in the TCRdb table, and some are missing; sequencing was by immunoSEQ multiplex PCR. The sample lists tens of thousands of clones; about 84% were seen once. The entry originates in a study of T cell clones after liver transplantation. Overall study context: A pre-transplant mixed lymphocyte reaction with TCRbeta sequencing defined graft-donor-reactive clones followed in post-transplant blood.

This CDR3 spans 14 amino acids. Germline CDR1 is MDHEN and CDR2 is SYDVKM. The ends were cut back, 7 bases at V and 8 bases at J, with 17 bases in the middle. Points from the study as a whole: The donor-reactive repertoire was only partly measurable in two subjects, lacking donor cells. Donor-reactive sequences fell more than third party-reactive ones, suggesting partial deletion.

The starting material was CD4+ T cells from blood, obtained 45 to 47 months after liver transplant. The chain carries TRBV28 and TRBJ1-4; tentative D call: TRBD1 (5 bases). This clonotype was obtained from a human patient who received a liver transplant. Certain T cells may be donor cells from the graft. This CDR3 reads CASTTGSAGEKLFF. CDR3 coding DNA: TGTGCCAGCACTACGGGCTCGGCAGGGGAAAAACTGTTTTTT.